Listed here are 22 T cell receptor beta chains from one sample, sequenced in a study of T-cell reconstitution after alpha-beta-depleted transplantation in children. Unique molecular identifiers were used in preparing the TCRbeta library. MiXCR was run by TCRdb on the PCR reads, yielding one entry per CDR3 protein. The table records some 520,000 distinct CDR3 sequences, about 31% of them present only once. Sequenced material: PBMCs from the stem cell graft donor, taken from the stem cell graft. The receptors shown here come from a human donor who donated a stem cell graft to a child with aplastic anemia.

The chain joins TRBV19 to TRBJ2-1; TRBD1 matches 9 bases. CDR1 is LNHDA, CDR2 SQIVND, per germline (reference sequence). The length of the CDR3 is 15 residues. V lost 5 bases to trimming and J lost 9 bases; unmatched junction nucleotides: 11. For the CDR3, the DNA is TGTGCCAGTAGTGGGACGGGACAGGGTAAAGTTGAGCAGTTCTTC. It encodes CASSGTGQGKVEQFF.

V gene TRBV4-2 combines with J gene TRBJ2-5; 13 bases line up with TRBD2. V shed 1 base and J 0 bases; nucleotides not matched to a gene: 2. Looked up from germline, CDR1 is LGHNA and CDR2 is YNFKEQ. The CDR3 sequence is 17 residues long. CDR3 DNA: TGTGCCAGCAGCCAAGGGGGACTAGCGGGGAACCAAGAGACCCAGTACTTC. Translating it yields CASSQGGLAGNQETQYF.

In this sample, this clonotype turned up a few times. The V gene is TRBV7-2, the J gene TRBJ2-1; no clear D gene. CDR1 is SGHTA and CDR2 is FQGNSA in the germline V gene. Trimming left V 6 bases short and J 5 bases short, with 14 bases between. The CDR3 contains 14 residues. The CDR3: CASSPTSSHNEQFF. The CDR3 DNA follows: TGTGCCAGCAGTCCTACCAGTAGCCACAATGAGCAGTTCTTC.

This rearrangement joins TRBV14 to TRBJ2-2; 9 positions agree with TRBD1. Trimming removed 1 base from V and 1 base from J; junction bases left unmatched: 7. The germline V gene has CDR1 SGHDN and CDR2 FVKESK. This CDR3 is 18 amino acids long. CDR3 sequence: CASSQVWTGAENTGELFF. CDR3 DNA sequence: TGTGCCAGCAGCCAAGTCTGGACAGGGGCGGAGAACACCGGGGAGCTGTTTTTT.

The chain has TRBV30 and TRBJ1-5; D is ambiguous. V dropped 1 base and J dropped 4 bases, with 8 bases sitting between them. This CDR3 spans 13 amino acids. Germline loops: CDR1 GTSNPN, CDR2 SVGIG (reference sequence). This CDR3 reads CAWSATVNQPQHF. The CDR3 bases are TGTGCCTGGAGTGCGACCGTGAATCAGCCCCAGCATTTT.

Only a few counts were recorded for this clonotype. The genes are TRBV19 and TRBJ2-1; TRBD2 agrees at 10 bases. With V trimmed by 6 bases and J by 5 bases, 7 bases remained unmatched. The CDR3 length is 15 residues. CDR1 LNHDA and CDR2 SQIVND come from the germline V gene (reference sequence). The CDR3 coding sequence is TGTGCCAGTAGGCTCAGACTAGCGGGTGACAATGAGCAGTTCTTC. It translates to CASRLRLAGDNEQFF.

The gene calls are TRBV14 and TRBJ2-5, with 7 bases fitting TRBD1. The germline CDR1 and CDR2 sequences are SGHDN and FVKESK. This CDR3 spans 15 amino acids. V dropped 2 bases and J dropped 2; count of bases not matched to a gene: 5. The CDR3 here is CASSQLQGRQETQYF. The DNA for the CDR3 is TGTGCCAGCAGCCAACTACAGGGGAGACAAGAGACCCAGTACTTC.

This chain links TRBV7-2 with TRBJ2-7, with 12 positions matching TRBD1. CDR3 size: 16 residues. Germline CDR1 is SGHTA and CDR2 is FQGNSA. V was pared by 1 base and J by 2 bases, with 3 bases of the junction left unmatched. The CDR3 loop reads CASSLGGQGAAYEQYF. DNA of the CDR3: TGTGCCAGCAGCTTAGGGGGACAGGGGGCGGCCTACGAGCAGTACTTC.

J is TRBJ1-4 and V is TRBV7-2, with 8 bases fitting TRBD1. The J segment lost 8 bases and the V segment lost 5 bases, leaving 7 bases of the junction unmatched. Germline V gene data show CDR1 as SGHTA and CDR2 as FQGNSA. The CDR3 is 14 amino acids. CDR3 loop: CASSATGGREKLFF. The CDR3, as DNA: TGTGCCAGCAGCGCCACAGGGGGTCGGGAAAAACTGTTTTTT.

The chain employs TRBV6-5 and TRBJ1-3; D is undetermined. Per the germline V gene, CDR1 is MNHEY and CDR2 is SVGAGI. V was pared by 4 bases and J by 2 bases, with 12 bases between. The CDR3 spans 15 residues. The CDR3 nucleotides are TGTGCCAGCAGTTCCGGGCAGTACACTGGAAACACCATATATTTT. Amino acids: CASSSGQYTGNTIYF.

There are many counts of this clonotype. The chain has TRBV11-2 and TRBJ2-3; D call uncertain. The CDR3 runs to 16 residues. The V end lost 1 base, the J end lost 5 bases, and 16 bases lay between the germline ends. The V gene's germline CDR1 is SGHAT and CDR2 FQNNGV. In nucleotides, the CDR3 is TGTGCCAGCAGCTTAGCCCCCCGGCAGCCTGTAGATACGCAGTATTTT. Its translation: CASSLAPRQPVDTQYF. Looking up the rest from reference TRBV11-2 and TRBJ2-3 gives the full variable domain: EAGVAQSPRYKIIEKRQSVAFWCNPISGHATLYWYQQILGQGPKLLIQFQNNGVVDDSQLPKDRFSAERLKGVDSTLKIQPAKLEDSAVYLCASSLAPRQPVDTQYFGPGTRLTVL.

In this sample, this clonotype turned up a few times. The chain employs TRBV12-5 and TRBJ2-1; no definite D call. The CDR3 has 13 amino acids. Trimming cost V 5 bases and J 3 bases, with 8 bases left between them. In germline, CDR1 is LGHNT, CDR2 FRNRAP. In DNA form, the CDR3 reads TGTGCTAGTGGTCCACCTAACTACAATGAGCAGTTCTTC. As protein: CASGPPNYNEQFF.

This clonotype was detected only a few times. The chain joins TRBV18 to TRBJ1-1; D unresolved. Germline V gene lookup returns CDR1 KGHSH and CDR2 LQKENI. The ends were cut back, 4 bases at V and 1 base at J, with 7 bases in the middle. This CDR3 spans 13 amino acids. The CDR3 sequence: CASSRTPNTEAFF. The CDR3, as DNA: TGTGCCAGCTCACGTACACCGAACACTGAAGCTTTCTTT.

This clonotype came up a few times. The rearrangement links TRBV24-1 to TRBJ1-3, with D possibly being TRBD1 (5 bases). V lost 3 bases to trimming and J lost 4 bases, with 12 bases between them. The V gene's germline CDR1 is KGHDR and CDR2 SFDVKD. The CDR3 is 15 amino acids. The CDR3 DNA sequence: TGTGCCACCAGTGATGGAGGGGCGCAGGGAAACACCATATATTTT. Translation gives CATSDGGAQGNTIYF.

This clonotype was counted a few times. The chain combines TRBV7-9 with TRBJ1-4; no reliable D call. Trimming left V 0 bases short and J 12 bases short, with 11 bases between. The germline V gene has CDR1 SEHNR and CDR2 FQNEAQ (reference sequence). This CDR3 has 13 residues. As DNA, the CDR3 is TGTGCCAGCAGCTTAGCGGCGTCAGCGGAACTGTTTTTT. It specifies CASSLAASAELFF. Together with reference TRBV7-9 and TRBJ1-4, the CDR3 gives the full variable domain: DTGVSQNPRHKITKRGQNVTFRCDPISEHNRLYWYRQTLGQGPEFLTYFQNEAQLEKSRLLSDRFSAERPKGSFSTLEIQRTEQGDSAMYLCASSLAASAELFFGSGTQLSVL.

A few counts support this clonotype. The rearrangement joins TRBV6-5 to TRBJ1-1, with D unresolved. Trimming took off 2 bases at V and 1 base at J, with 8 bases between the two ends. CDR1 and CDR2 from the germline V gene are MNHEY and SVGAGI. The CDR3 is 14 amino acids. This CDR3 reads CASSYRLPNTEAFF. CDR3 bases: TGTGCCAGCAGTTACAGGCTCCCGAACACTGAAGCTTTCTTT.

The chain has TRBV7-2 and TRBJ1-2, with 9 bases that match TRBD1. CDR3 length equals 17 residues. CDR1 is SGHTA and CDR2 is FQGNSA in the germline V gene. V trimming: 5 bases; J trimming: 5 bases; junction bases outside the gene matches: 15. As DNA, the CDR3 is TGTGCCAGCAGCCCCAGAACCGGACAGGGGAGTGGGTATGGCTACACCTTC. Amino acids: CASSPRTGQGSGYGYTF.

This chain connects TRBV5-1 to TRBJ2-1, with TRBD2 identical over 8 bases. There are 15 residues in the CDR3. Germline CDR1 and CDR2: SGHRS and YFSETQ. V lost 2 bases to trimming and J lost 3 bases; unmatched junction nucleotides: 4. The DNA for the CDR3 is TGCGCCAGCAGCTTTCGGGAGGGCCTCTACAATGAGCAGTTCTTC. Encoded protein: CASSFREGLYNEQFF.

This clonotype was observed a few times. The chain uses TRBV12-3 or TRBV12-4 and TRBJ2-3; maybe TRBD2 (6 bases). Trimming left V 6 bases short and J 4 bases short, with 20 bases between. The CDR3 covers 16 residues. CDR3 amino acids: CASRSGLARPSDTQYF. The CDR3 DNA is TGTGCCAGCAGGTCGGGTCTAGCGAGACCCTCAGATACGCAGTATTTT.

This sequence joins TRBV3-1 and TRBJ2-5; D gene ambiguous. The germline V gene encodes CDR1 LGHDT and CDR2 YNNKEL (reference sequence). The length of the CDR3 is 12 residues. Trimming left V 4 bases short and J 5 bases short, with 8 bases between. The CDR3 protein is CASSRYPETQYF. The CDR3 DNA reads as TGTGCCAGCAGCCGATACCCGGAGACCCAGTACTTC.

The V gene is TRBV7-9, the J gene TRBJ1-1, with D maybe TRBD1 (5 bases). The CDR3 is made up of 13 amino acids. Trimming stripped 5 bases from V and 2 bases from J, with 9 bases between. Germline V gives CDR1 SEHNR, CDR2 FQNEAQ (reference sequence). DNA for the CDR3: TGTGCCAGCAGCACTGACAGTAACACTGAAGCTTTCTTT. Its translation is CASSTDSNTEAFF.

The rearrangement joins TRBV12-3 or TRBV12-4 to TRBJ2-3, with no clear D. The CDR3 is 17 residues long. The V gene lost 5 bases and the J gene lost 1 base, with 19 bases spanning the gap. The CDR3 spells CASSPVLLGRGTDTQYF. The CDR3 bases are TGTGCCAGCAGTCCGGTTCTCTTAGGCCGGGGCACAGATACGCAGTATTTT.